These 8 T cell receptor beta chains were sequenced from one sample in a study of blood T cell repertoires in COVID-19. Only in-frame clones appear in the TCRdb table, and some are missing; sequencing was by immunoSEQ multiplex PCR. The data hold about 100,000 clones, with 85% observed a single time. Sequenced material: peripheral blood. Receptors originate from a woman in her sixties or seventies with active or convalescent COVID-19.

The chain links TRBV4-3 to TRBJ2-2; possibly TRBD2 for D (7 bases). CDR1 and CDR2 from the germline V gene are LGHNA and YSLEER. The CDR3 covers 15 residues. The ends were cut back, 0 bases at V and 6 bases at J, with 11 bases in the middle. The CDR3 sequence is CASSQESGGPGELFF. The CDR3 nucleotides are TGCGCCAGCAGCCAAGAGTCGGGGGGCCCCGGGGAGCTGTTTTTT.

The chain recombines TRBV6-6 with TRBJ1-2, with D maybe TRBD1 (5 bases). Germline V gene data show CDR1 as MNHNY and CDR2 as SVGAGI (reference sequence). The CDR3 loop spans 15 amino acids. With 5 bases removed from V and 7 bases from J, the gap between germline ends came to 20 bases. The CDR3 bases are TGTGCCAGCAGTGTAATCAGGGAAGCACCCAGTGGCTACACCTTC. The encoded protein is CASSVIREAPSGYTF.

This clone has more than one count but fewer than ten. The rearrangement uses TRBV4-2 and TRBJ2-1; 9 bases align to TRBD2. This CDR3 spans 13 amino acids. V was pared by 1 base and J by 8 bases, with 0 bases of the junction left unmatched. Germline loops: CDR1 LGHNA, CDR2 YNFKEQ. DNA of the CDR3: TGTGCCAGCAGCCAAGTAGCGGGGGATGAGCAGTTCTTC. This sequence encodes CASSQVAGDEQFF.

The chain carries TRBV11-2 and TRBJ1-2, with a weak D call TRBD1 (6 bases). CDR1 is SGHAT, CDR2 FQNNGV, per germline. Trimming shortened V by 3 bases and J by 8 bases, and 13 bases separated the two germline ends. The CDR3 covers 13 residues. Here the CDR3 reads CASSFSQGLGYTF. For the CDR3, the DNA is TGTGCCAGCAGCTTTAGTCAGGGGCTGGGCTACACCTTC.

This CDR3 is CASKSGRAGETQYF. CDR3 bases: TGTGCCAGCAAAAGCGGGAGGGCCGGGGAGACCCAGTACTTC. This rearrangement joins TRBV19 to TRBJ2-5, with 10 bases matching TRBD2. The germline CDR1 and CDR2 sequences are LNHDA and SQIVND (reference sequence). V dropped 9 bases and J dropped 5; count of bases not matched to a gene: 9. This CDR3 has 14 amino acids.

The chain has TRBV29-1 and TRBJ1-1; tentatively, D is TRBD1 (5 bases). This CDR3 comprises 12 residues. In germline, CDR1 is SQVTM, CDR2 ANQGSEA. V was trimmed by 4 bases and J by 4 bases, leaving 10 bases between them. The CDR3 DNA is TGCAGCGTTGCTGGGGGGTCCACTGAAGCTTTCTTT. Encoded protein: CSVAGGSTEAFF.

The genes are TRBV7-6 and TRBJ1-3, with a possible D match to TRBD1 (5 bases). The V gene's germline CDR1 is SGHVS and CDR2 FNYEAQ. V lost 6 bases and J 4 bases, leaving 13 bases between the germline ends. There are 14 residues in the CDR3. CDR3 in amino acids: CASSYQGTGNTIYF. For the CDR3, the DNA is TGTGCCAGCAGTTATCAGGGCACAGGAAACACCATATATTTT.

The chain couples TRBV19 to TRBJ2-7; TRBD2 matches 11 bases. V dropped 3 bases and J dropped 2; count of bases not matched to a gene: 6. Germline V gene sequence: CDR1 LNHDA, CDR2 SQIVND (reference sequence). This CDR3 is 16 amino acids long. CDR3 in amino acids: CASSIRASGRTYEQYF. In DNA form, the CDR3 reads TGTGCCAGTAGTATTAGGGCTAGCGGGAGGACCTACGAGCAGTACTTC.